These T cell receptor beta chains were read from a single sample in a study of technical replicates of blood from a handful of donors. Profiled with immunoSEQ multiplex PCR; TCRdb holds only in-frame clones, not every one. The sample shows about 75,000 clones, 95% to 98% of them seen only once. Sequenced sample: T cells isolated from PBMCs. The receptors were sampled from a human donor in good health. CDR3s leave out the opening cysteine and the closing phenylalanine or tryptophan. A D gene is named only where the DNA matches it firmly.

V	D	CDR3
TRBV2	TRBD1	ASSGEGAYTEAF
TRBV5-1	TRBD1	ASSVTGVDEQY
TRBV4-1	TRBD2	ASSQPGLAYEQY
TRBV7-3	TRBD1	ASSPQGWNTEAF
TRBV30	TRBD1	ALGQGIGTEAF
TRBV15	TRBD1	ATSDPGQGVYEQY
TRBV27	TRBD2	ASSEEPSGFTGELF
TRBV29-1	-	SVEDRGNTGELF
TRBV16	TRBD2	ASSLGRETQY
TRBV11-2	TRBD1	ASSSMGTGNTGELF
TRBV5-1	-	ASSLALQVHGAYEQY
TRBV6-5	-	ASSYTVSSYNEQF
TRBV2	TRBD2	ASSNKGLAIAHNEQF
TRBV11-2	-	ASSLTIIETQY
TRBV27	-	ASSSLRDSSYEQY
TRBV23-1	TRBD1	ASSQFWLPGQGHNEQY
TRBV15	-	ATSRASGTLDTIY
TRBV27	TRBD1	ASSIGGLNYGYT
TRBV7-2	TRBD1	ASSSPGQGKQPQH
TRBV2	-	ASSDPWQGGTGELF